The sequence of this T cell receptor (beta chain) was determined in a study of vaccination and CD4 T cells after COVID-19. An Oncomine TCR Beta short-read assay was used to sequence the DNA from cultured CD4+ T cells. TCRdb reanalysed the PCR reads using MiXCR and keeps one entry per CDR3 protein. The sample includes some 4,500 distinct CDR3 sequences, around 35% seen only once; the top ten take approximately 45%. The ends were cut back, 0 bases at V and 4 bases at J, with 10 bases in the middle. The CDR3 loop spans 14 amino acids. CDR1 SGHRS and CDR2 YFSETQ come from the germline V gene. Treatment of the sample: approximately nine-day PBMC culture with coronavirus spike peptide pools or control peptides (ViraFEST assay). These CD4+ T cells came from an unexposed donor, sampled before the COVID-19 pandemic (2011-2018). Expanded clonotypes were found by TCR sequencing after peptide-pool stimulation (ViraFEST). With around 9.2 ug/ml peptide pools and roughly 9.4 IU/ml IL-2, PBMCs were cultured at 2 million to 2.5 million per well. Whenever cell numbers allowed, CD4+ T cells from unexposed donors were probed with SARS-CoV-2 S/N and four cold-coronavirus spikes.

Turning to this clonotype: What it recognizes is unknown.

General study findings and limits: Post-vaccination reactive clonotypes (median approximately 36) did not differ significantly from post-infection (21).

The chain uses TRBV5-1 and TRBJ1-1, with unresolved D. The receptor was derived from a human donor in good health. Sequenced sample: CD4+ T cells from blood, cultured in vitro. This CDR3 reads CASSLDALATEAFF. The CDR3 nucleotides read TGCGCCAGCAGCTTGGACGCCTTAGCCACTGAAGCTTTCTTT. Variable domain in full (rest from reference TRBV5-1 and TRBJ1-1): KAGVTQTPRYLIKTRGQQVTLSCSPISGHRSVSWYQQTPGQGLQFLFEYFSETQRNKGNFPGRFSGRQFSNSRSEMNVSTLELGDSALYLCASSLDALATEAFFGQGTRLTVV.